The rows below give T cell receptor beta chains drawn from one sample of a study of blood T cells in healthy people across ages. Via MiXCR, TCRdb re-called the 5' RACE reads, giving one row per CDR3 protein. Of 1.6 million or so distinct CDR3 sequences in the sample, approximately 32% were seen once. Specimen: blood. The receptors here all came from a woman aged 25 to 39 in good health. Each CDR3 is given without its conserved first and last residue. The order of the fields is clone size, V gene, J gene, CDR3 protein. Clone size is shown for a subset of rows, as once, few, many or a class of expanded clone.

abundance: few
v_gene: TRBV20-1
j_gene: TRBJ1-2
CDR3aa: SASVGQGASGYT

abundance: few
v_gene: TRBV6-5
j_gene: TRBJ2-2
CDR3aa: ASSKNSGTGPGELF

abundance: .
v_gene: TRBV20-1
j_gene: TRBJ2-4
CDR3aa: SAKRGLGLELY

abundance: .
v_gene: TRBV21-1
j_gene: TRBJ1-1
CDR3aa: ASGHRGNTEAF

abundance: .
v_gene: TRBV5-1
j_gene: TRBJ2-5
CDR3aa: ASGLGGLGETQY

abundance: .
v_gene: TRBV4-2
j_gene: TRBJ2-3
CDR3aa: TSSQGGTARADTQY

abundance: many
v_gene: TRBV10-3
j_gene: TRBJ2-3
CDR3aa: AISESRTGADTQY

abundance: many
v_gene: TRBV4-1
j_gene: TRBJ2-5
CDR3aa: ASSQVNRGLRETQY

abundance: .
v_gene: TRBV20-1
j_gene: TRBJ2-5
CDR3aa: SARAGTGRAETQY

abundance: .
v_gene: TRBV7-8
j_gene: TRBJ2-5
CDR3aa: ASSQTMLAGPSQETQY

abundance: few
v_gene: TRBV18
j_gene: TRBJ2-7
CDR3aa: ASSVLPISYEQY

abundance: .
v_gene: TRBV27
j_gene: TRBJ2-3
CDR3aa: ASSLTGTFITDTQY

abundance: few
v_gene: TRBV20-1
j_gene: TRBJ1-2
CDR3aa: SAPRTGPPNYGYT

abundance: many
v_gene: TRBV12-3/TRBV12-4
j_gene: TRBJ2-7
CDR3aa: ASSLARDRGLGSQY

abundance: many
v_gene: TRBV20-1
j_gene: TRBJ1-5
CDR3aa: SARDRQGQPQH

abundance: .
v_gene: TRBV20-1
j_gene: TRBJ1-2
CDR3aa: SARGNRGQDGYT

abundance: few
v_gene: TRBV29-1
j_gene: TRBJ2-3
CDR3aa: SALWGGDTQY

abundance: .
v_gene: TRBV7-2
j_gene: TRBJ1-5
CDR3aa: ASSSDGQDNQPQH

abundance: .
v_gene: TRBV6-6
j_gene: TRBJ2-7
CDR3aa: ASSYSLDVSYEQY

abundance: .
v_gene: TRBV7-9
j_gene: TRBJ2-5
CDR3aa: ASSLGKEQY

abundance: .
v_gene: TRBV13
j_gene: TRBJ2-3
CDR3aa: VSSLRLAGTDTQY

abundance: few
v_gene: TRBV5-1
j_gene: TRBJ2-2
CDR3aa: ASSYGQPGELF

abundance: .
v_gene: TRBV3-1
j_gene: TRBJ2-5
CDR3aa: ASSQRTSGVQETQY

abundance: many
v_gene: TRBV7-9
j_gene: TRBJ2-1
CDR3aa: ASSPFSGRAVNEQF

abundance: .
v_gene: TRBV4-1
j_gene: TRBJ2-7
CDR3aa: ASSQRKGTLSSYEQY

abundance: .
v_gene: TRBV20-1
j_gene: TRBJ2-7
CDR3aa: SARVPPRPYEQY

abundance: .
v_gene: TRBV12-3/TRBV12-4
j_gene: TRBJ2-7
CDR3aa: ASSFDRASYEQY

abundance: .
v_gene: TRBV12-3/TRBV12-4
j_gene: TRBJ1-1
CDR3aa: ASSFLPGQGGTEAF

abundance: .
v_gene: TRBV4-1
j_gene: TRBJ1-2
CDR3aa: ASSQAEGKGGTNYGYT

abundance: .
v_gene: TRBV7-9
j_gene: TRBJ2-1
CDR3aa: ASGLDRVDHNEQF

abundance: few
v_gene: TRBV6-1
j_gene: TRBJ2-3
CDR3aa: ASSVAVVDTQY

abundance: .
v_gene: TRBV4-1
j_gene: TRBJ1-1
CDR3aa: ASSPGPFKVNTEAF

abundance: .
v_gene: TRBV9
j_gene: TRBJ2-1
CDR3aa: ASSPSSGSTYEQF

abundance: .
v_gene: TRBV7-3
j_gene: TRBJ2-5
CDR3aa: ASSLRPTETQY

abundance: .
v_gene: TRBV5-1
j_gene: TRBJ2-4
CDR3aa: ASPPGPGAKNIQY

abundance: few
v_gene: TRBV5-1
j_gene: TRBJ2-5
CDR3aa: ASSPRLAGGSQETQY

abundance: few
v_gene: TRBV7-9
j_gene: TRBJ2-7
CDR3aa: ASRSSGTGSYEQY

abundance: few
v_gene: TRBV20-1
j_gene: TRBJ2-5
CDR3aa: SCLAGGEETQY

abundance: .
v_gene: TRBV2
j_gene: TRBJ2-1
CDR3aa: TSLAGAEQF

abundance: .
v_gene: TRBV10-3
j_gene: TRBJ1-2
CDR3aa: AIRGDRENYGYT

abundance: .
v_gene: TRBV7-9
j_gene: TRBJ2-1
CDR3aa: ASSLSPSAYNEQF

abundance: .
v_gene: TRBV5-1
j_gene: TRBJ1-4
CDR3aa: ASSLLLGGSEKLF

abundance: .
v_gene: TRBV20-1
j_gene: TRBJ1-2
CDR3aa: SARDGTPQNYGYT

abundance: .
v_gene: TRBV7-3
j_gene: TRBJ2-3
CDR3aa: VSSFPSTDTQY

abundance: few
v_gene: TRBV20-1
j_gene: TRBJ2-3
CDR3aa: SPHRGGSVVTDTQY

abundance: few
v_gene: TRBV2
j_gene: TRBJ2-7
CDR3aa: ASTTSGGTSYEQY

abundance: few
v_gene: TRBV27
j_gene: TRBJ2-5
CDR3aa: ASSFNGGRQETQY

abundance: few
v_gene: TRBV12-3/TRBV12-4
j_gene: TRBJ1-5
CDR3aa: ASSFGLGNQPQH

abundance: .
v_gene: TRBV11-2
j_gene: TRBJ2-1
CDR3aa: ASSIRNPYNEQF

abundance: .
v_gene: TRBV7-2
j_gene: TRBJ2-1
CDR3aa: ASSSFAHNEQF

abundance: few
v_gene: TRBV4-2
j_gene: TRBJ2-1
CDR3aa: ASSQERTSSYNEQF

abundance: .
v_gene: TRBV4-1
j_gene: TRBJ1-4
CDR3aa: ASSQDSGATNEKLF

abundance: .
v_gene: TRBV3-1
j_gene: TRBJ2-1
CDR3aa: ARSPEGSEQF